These T cell receptor beta chains were read from a single sample in a study of shared clonotypes between healthy human individuals. Profiling relied on immunoSEQ multiplex PCR, and the TCRdb table lists in-frame clones only, not all of them. Among some 200,000 clones, approximately 92% were seen once, and the ten largest hold 0.067%. The sample comprised naive CD4+ T cells sorted from blood. The receptors here all came from a young woman in good health. Both conserved end residues are part of each CDR3. The D gene is left open where the match is weak. Clone size is stated in some rows and not others, as once, few, many or a class when expanded.

d_call	v_call	j_call	clone_size	cdr3_nt	cdr3_aa
TRBD2	TRBV15	TRBJ2-7	NA	TGTGCCACCAGCAGACTAGCGGCGACCTACGAGCAGTACTTC	CATSRLAATYEQYF
NA	TRBV10-1	TRBJ2-7	NA	TGCGCCAGCAGTCAGGGTTACGAGCAGTACTTC	CASSQGYEQYF
TRBD2	TRBV11-3	TRBJ2-7	NA	TGTGCCAGCAGCCACGGACTAGCGGGAGCCGAGCAGTACTTC	CASSHGLAGAEQYF
TRBD1	TRBV2	TRBJ1-5	NA	TGTGCCAGCGACAGGGAGAATCAGCCCCAGCATTTT	CASDRENQPQHF
NA	TRBV28	TRBJ1-1	NA	TGTGCCAGCGTCGAGGAGGAACGGGGAGCTTTCTTT	CASVEEERGAFF
TRBD1	TRBV27	TRBJ1-1	NA	TGTGCCAGTAGAAAACAGGGGCTCAGGAACACTGAAGCTTTCTTT	CASRKQGLRNTEAFF
NA	TRBV2	TRBJ2-5	NA	TGTGCCAGCAGTGTGCAGGGTAGAGAGACCCAGTACTTC	CASSVQGRETQYF
TRBD1	TRBV28	TRBJ1-4	NA	TGTGCCAGCAGCTACCAGGGGGCAACTAATGAAAAACTGTTTTTT	CASSYQGATNEKLFF
TRBD1	TRBV5-6	TRBJ1-1	NA	TGTGCCAGCAGCTTTACAGGGGAAGGGAGCACTGAAGCTTTCTTT	CASSFTGEGSTEAFF
TRBD2	TRBV19	TRBJ2-2	NA	TGTGCCACTGACCCGGGAGGGGCGCTGCTCACCGGGGAGCTGTTTTTT	CATDPGGALLTGELFF
NA	TRBV7-2	TRBJ1-5	NA	TGTGCCAGCAGCACGGGACTGGGATCCCATCAGCCCCAGCATTTT	CASSTGLGSHQPQHF
NA	TRBV10-3	TRBJ2-3	NA	TGTGCCATCAGCCAAAGGACGGGCTTCAGCACAGATACGCAGTATTTT	CAISQRTGFSTDTQYF
NA	TRBV19	TRBJ1-2	NA	TGTGCCAGTAGTAACACCGGGCTTCAGGGAGGCTACACCTTC	CASSNTGLQGGYTF
NA	TRBV28	TRBJ1-3	NA	TGTGCCAGCAGTTTGTGGGCCCTCACTGGAAACACCATATATTTT	CASSLWALTGNTIYF
NA	TRBV7-2	TRBJ2-1	NA	TGTGCCAGCAGCTTAGATGGGAGGGGGTACTACAATGAGCAGTTCTTC	CASSLDGRGYYNEQFF
TRBD2	TRBV7-8	TRBJ2-7	once	TGTGCCAGCAGCTTAGGGCCCGCCCAGGGTGCGGGAGGGGCCTACGAGCAGTACTTC	CASSLGPAQGAGGAYEQYF
NA	TRBV28	TRBJ2-7	NA	TGTGCCAGCCACTCAAACACCTACGAGCAGTACTTC	CASHSNTYEQYF